Below, 25 T cell receptor beta chains from the same sample are listed, as sequenced in a study of beta chain features in type 1 diabetes. Expressed TCRB transcripts were sequenced because the entire RNA isolate underwent reverse transcription. This table comes from immunoSEQ multiplex PCR, and its TCRdb copy is limited to in-frame clones, with some not included. The sample shows under 400,000 clones, about 12% of them seen only once. The sample consisted of naive CD4+ T cells from blood. The receptors here all came from a man younger than 30 in good health.

This clone was observed a handful of times. This chain uses TRBV19 with TRBJ2-7, with unresolved D. The CDR3 extends over 13 amino acids. V was pared by 1 base and J by 3 bases, with 7 bases between. Germline CDR1 reads LNHDA; CDR2 reads SQIVND (reference sequence). The CDR3 region is CASSIVPHYEQYF. Written as DNA, the CDR3 is TGTGCCAGTAGTATAGTCCCACACTACGAGCAGTACTTC.

V is TRBV7-2 and J is TRBJ2-5, with D perhaps matching TRBD2 (6 bases). Trimming shortened V by 3 bases and J by 5 bases, and 10 bases separated the two germline ends. This CDR3 spans 13 amino acids. Germline CDR1 reads SGHTA; CDR2 reads FQGNSA. This CDR3 is CASSFGGSETQYF. CDR3 nucleotides: TGTGCCAGCAGCTTCGGGGGTTCGGAGACCCAGTACTTC. The full variable domain, completed using reference TRBV7-2 and TRBJ2-5, is GAGVSQSPSNKVTEKGKDVELRCDPISGHTALYWYRQSLGQGLEFLIYFQGNSAPDKSGLPSDRFSAERTGGSVSTLTIQRTQQEDSAVYLCASSFGGSETQYFGPGTRLLVL.

The chain employs TRBV4-2 and TRBJ2-3, with D tentatively TRBD2 (5 bases). The germline V gene has CDR1 LGHNA and CDR2 YNFKEQ. The CDR3 runs to 14 residues. Trimming pared 4 bases from V and 4 bases from J, leaving 12 bases between. The CDR3 region is CASSPGKVPDTQYF. DNA of the CDR3: TGTGCCAGCAGCCCGGGGAAGGTTCCAGATACGCAGTATTTT.

About this clone: The same CDR3 arises from other DNA sequences in this sample as well. DNA of the CDR3: TGCGCCAGCAGCTTGGAGACAGGGGGCACTGAAGCTTTCTTT. Amino acid sequence: CASSLETGGTEAFF. This rearrangement joins TRBV5-1 to TRBJ1-1, with 9 bases that match TRBD1. The germline gives CDR1 SGHRS, CDR2 YFSETQ. After removal of 0 bases from V and 4 bases from J, the junction contained 1 base not matched to a gene. This CDR3 has 14 amino acids. Using reference TRBV5-1 and TRBJ1-1 for the parts outside the CDR3, the full variable domain is KAGVTQTPRYLIKTRGQQVTLSCSPISGHRSVSWYQQTPGQGLQFLFEYFSETQRNKGNFPGRFSGRQFSNSRSEMNVSTLELGDSALYLCASSLETGGTEAFFGQGTRLTVV.

There are a few counts of this clone. This chain connects TRBV7-8 to TRBJ2-1, with D unresolved. The CDR3 has 14 residues. Germline V lookup: CDR1 SGHVS, CDR2 FQNEAQ. V gave up 0 bases and J gave up 4 bases, with 7 bases separating them. CDR3 amino acids: CASSLAEPYNEQFF. The CDR3 DNA follows: TGTGCCAGCAGCTTAGCGGAGCCTTACAATGAGCAGTTCTTC.

This clone has a handful of counts. This chain links TRBV7-2 with TRBJ2-7; 9 bases are shared with TRBD1. CDR3 size: 17 residues. CDR1 SGHTA and CDR2 FQGNSA come from the germline V gene. V dropped 2 bases and J dropped 2; count of bases not matched to a gene: 10. This chain's CDR3 is CASSLLPGTGIPYEQYF. The DNA of the CDR3 is TGTGCCAGCAGCTTACTCCCGGGGACAGGGATCCCCTACGAGCAGTACTTC.

The J gene is TRBJ1-1, the V gene TRBV28; 8 bases agree with TRBD1. The V gene's germline CDR1 is MDHEN and CDR2 SYDVKM. There are 12 residues in the CDR3. The junction had 2 bases not matched to a gene; V was cut back by 5 bases and J by 6 bases. In DNA, the CDR3 is TGTGCCAGCAGTCTACAGGGGGCTGAAGCTTTCTTT. Amino acid sequence: CASSLQGAEAFF.

The rearrangement joins TRBV4-3 to TRBJ2-1; possibly TRBD2 for D (6 bases). V was pared by 1 base and J by 5 bases, with 18 bases between. The germline V gene encodes CDR1 LGHNA and CDR2 YSLEER. The CDR3 has 17 amino acids. The CDR3 spells CASSQVGRRLEDNEQFF. CDR3 bases: TGCGCCAGCAGCCAAGTCGGGCGGCGACTAGAAGACAATGAGCAGTTCTTC.

The chain recombines TRBV7-2 with TRBJ2-5; 12 nucleotides align to TRBD2. V lost 5 bases, J lost 0 bases, and 1 base stayed unmatched. Germline lookup yields CDR1 SGHTA and CDR2 FQGNSA. The CDR3 is 15 amino acids. In nucleotides, the CDR3 is TGTGCCAGCAGCCGGACTAGCGGGAACCAAGAGACCCAGTACTTC. Translated: CASSRTSGNQETQYF.

A few counts support this clone. V is TRBV9 and J is TRBJ2-7; 7 nucleotides line up with TRBD1. Germline CDR1 reads SGDLS; CDR2 reads YYNGEE. The CDR3 spans 13 residues. Trimming at V came to 3 bases and at J to 3 bases, leaving 3 bases not matched to a gene. The CDR3 DNA is TGTGCCAGCAGCGAGAGGGACAGCTACGAGCAGTACTTC. This sequence encodes CASSERDSYEQYF.

This clone was seen a handful of times. The V call is TRBV7-8, the J call TRBJ1-2, with 10 bases lining up with TRBD1. Germline values: CDR1 SGHVS, CDR2 FQNEAQ. J lost 8 bases, V lost 0 bases, and 6 bases had no gene match. The CDR3 spans 15 residues. This CDR3 is CASSLAGTGAGGYTF. CDR3 DNA: TGTGCCAGCAGCTTAGCCGGGACAGGGGCTGGGGGCTACACCTTC.

The table lists this clone with a few counts. The J gene is TRBJ2-7, the V gene TRBV7-8; 11 nucleotides line up with TRBD1. The trim removed 4 bases at V and 7 bases at J, leaving 3 bases unmatched. Germline V gene sequence: CDR1 SGHVS, CDR2 FQNEAQ. The CDR3 is 13 residues long. The CDR3 DNA is TGTGCCAGCAGCTACGGGACAGGGGGGGAGCAGTACTTC. This translates into CASSYGTGGEQYF. Full variable domain (rest looked up from reference TRBV7-8 and TRBJ2-7): GAGVSQSPRYKVAKRGQDVALRCDPISGHVSLFWYQQALGQGPEFLTYFQNEAQLDKSGLPSDRFFAERPEGSVSTLKIQRTQQEDSAVYLCASSYGTGGEQYFGPGTRLTVT.

This sequence joins TRBV4-2 and TRBJ2-7; 11 positions match TRBD2. CDR3 length: 18 amino acids. The germline gives CDR1 LGHNA, CDR2 YNFKEQ. Trimming took 1 base from V and 3 from J; bases not matched to a gene: 11. The DNA of the CDR3 is TGTGCCAGCAGCCAAGGGCCCCAGATAGCGGGAGGGAACTACGAGCAGTACTTC. It yields the protein CASSQGPQIAGGNYEQYF.

This sequence joins TRBV5-1 and TRBJ2-5; no clear D. This CDR3 has 15 residues. The germline CDR1 and CDR2 sequences are SGHRS and YFSETQ. Trimming removed 4 bases from V and 5 bases from J, with 18 bases in between. For the CDR3, the DNA is TGCGCCAGCAGCCTCCAGTTTGGGCTGGTCGAGACCCAGTACTTC. Translated: CASSLQFGLVETQYF.

V usage is TRBV6-5 and J usage is TRBJ2-7, with TRBD1 matching over 7 bases. The germline CDR1 and CDR2 sequences are MNHEY and SVGAGI. This CDR3 spans 12 amino acids. Losses at the gene ends were 0 bases for V and 10 bases for J; bases not matched to a gene: 3. The chain's CDR3 is CASSYSGTAQYF. DNA of the CDR3: TGTGCCAGCAGTTACTCCGGGACAGCACAGTACTTC.

The sample holds a few counts of this clone. The V call is TRBV6-6, the J call TRBJ1-1, with a weak D call TRBD1 (5 bases). V was cut by 4 bases and J by 0 bases, with 12 bases left in between. The CDR3 is 15 residues long. Germline V gene data show CDR1 as MNHNY and CDR2 as SVGAGI (reference sequence). The DNA of the CDR3 is TGTGCCAGCAGTTCGCACTTGACAGTGAACACTGAAGCTTTCTTT. Translated, it gives CASSSHLTVNTEAFF.

The V gene is TRBV10-3, the J gene TRBJ2-5; tentatively, D is TRBD2 (6 bases). The CDR3 length is 14 residues. The germline V gene encodes CDR1 ENHRY and CDR2 SYGVKD. V lost 3 bases, J lost 5 bases, and 13 bases lay in between. CDR3 sequence reads: CAISDSAEGETQYF. As DNA, the CDR3 is TGTGCCATCAGTGATTCAGCGGAGGGGGAGACCCAGTACTTC.

This rearrangement joins TRBV9 to TRBJ2-7, with TRBD2 identical over 8 bases. Per the germline V gene, CDR1 is SGDLS and CDR2 is YYNGEE. The J segment lost 0 bases and the V segment lost 3 bases, leaving 5 bases of the junction unmatched. The length of the CDR3 is 15 residues. The CDR3 here is CASSALAGSSYEQYF. CDR3 nucleotide sequence: TGTGCCAGCAGCGCTCTAGCGGGCAGCTCCTACGAGCAGTACTTC.

The table lists this clone with a few counts. The rearrangement uses TRBV5-6 and TRBJ2-1; 8 bases line up with TRBD2. The V gene end was trimmed by 4 bases and the J gene end by 3 bases; junction bases not matched to a gene: 6. There are 15 residues in the CDR3. Germline CDR1 reads SGHDT; CDR2 reads YYEEEE. The CDR3 here is CASSLSGTYYNEQFF. In DNA, the CDR3 is TGTGCCAGCAGCCTTAGCGGGACTTACTACAATGAGCAGTTCTTC.

The J gene is TRBJ2-2, the V gene TRBV2, with TRBD1 as a possible D gene (6 bases). The CDR3 is 16 residues long. CDR1 is SNHLY, CDR2 FYNNEI, per germline. The V end was cut by 4 bases, the J end by 4 bases, with 16 bases between. CDR3 in amino acids: CASSGPRGARTGELFF. The DNA for the CDR3 is TGTGCCAGCAGTGGCCCCAGGGGCGCGCGCACCGGGGAGCTGTTTTTT.

The CDR3 sequence is CASSKGGGAAYNEQFF. The CDR3 nucleotides read TGTGCCAGCAGTAAAGGCGGGGGGGCGGCGTACAATGAGCAGTTCTTC. This chain uses TRBV5-4 with TRBJ2-1; TRBD2 agrees at 9 bases. This CDR3 region has 16 residues. With 5 bases clipped from V and 4 bases from J, the junction kept 10 bases outside the gene matches. Germline V CDR1 and CDR2: SGHNT, YYREEE (reference sequence).

This clone occurred a few times. This chain connects TRBV9 to TRBJ2-3, with 7 bases identical to TRBD2. Germline V gene lookup returns CDR1 SGDLS and CDR2 YYNGEE. CDR3 length: 14 amino acids. Trimming at V came to 6 bases and at J to 1 base, leaving 5 bases not matched to a gene. CDR3 in amino acids: CASTSLAGTDTQYF. The CDR3 bases are TGTGCCAGCACGAGCCTAGCGGGCACAGATACGCAGTATTTT.

This clone appeared a few times. The chain is built from TRBV6-6 and TRBJ2-5; 10 nucleotides match TRBD1. The junction had 11 bases not matched to a gene; V was cut back by 6 bases and J by 4 bases. Germline CDR1 is MNHNY and CDR2 is SVGAGI (reference sequence). The CDR3 spans 16 residues. CDR3 sequence (DNA): TGTGCCAGCAGGGATTCACCGGGACAGGGGTCAGAGACCCAGTACTTC. Protein: CASRDSPGQGSETQYF.

V usage is TRBV6-5 and J usage is TRBJ1-1; no firm D call. V shed 5 bases and J shed 2 bases, with 9 bases lying between them. The CDR3 sequence is 13 residues long. Germline V gene lookup returns CDR1 MNHEY and CDR2 SVGAGI. Here the CDR3 DNA reads TGTGCCAGCAGTCCTAGAATTAACACTGAAGCTTTCTTT. It codes for CASSPRINTEAFF.

The chain has TRBV7-9 and TRBJ2-3; 12 bases match TRBD1. Germline V lookup: CDR1 SEHNR, CDR2 FQNEAQ (reference sequence). The CDR3 sequence is 16 residues long. Losses at the gene ends were 5 bases for V and 4 bases for J; bases not matched to a gene: 7. CDR3 residues: CASSPAGTGGADTQYF. CDR3 sequence (DNA): TGTGCCAGCAGCCCGGCCGGGACAGGGGGCGCAGATACGCAGTATTTT.